This is a list of T cell receptor beta chains from one sample in a study of shared clonotypes between healthy human individuals. Measured with immunoSEQ multiplex PCR; TCRdb has only the in-frame clones, and not every one. This table has around 600,000 clones, roughly 95% appearing once. The sequenced sample consisted of naive CD8+ T cells sorted from blood. These receptors were collected from a woman in her thirties in good health. Each CDR3 is given without its conserved first and last residue. D genes are given only for firm matches.

NA | 12 | TRBJ2-7 | TRBV7-9 | ASSFDGTPYEQY
TRBD2 | 14 | TRBJ2-1 | TRBV9 | ASSPSGGSTYNEQF
NA | 12 | TRBJ1-2 | TRBV29-1 | SVFTTAPNYGYT
NA | 12 | TRBJ1-1 | TRBV7-9 | ASSLERMNTEAF
NA | 13 | TRBJ1-1 | TRBV7-8 | ASSAWRGLNTEAF
NA | 12 | TRBJ1-3 | TRBV10-3 | AISDVPGGNTIY
NA | 11 | TRBJ1-1 | TRBV6-5 | ASSWGEGTEAF
NA | 13 | TRBJ2-2 | TRBV19 | ASSIIQGNTGELF
TRBD2 | 13 | TRBJ2-7 | TRBV19 | ASSPPTSGYYEQY
TRBD2 | 12 | TRBJ2-7 | TRBV6-6 | ASWGGEPYYEQY
TRBD2 | 12 | TRBJ2-1 | TRBV27 | ASSLGTSNNEQF
NA | 9 | TRBJ1-2 | TRBV10-1 | ASTGADGYT
NA | 11 | TRBJ2-7 | TRBV27 | ASSQMVGSEQY
NA | 11 | NA | TRBV29-1 | SVRGGYSYEQY
TRBD2 | 14 | TRBJ2-1 | TRBV27 | ASSPGTSGIRNEQF
NA | 12 | TRBJ2-1 | TRBV19 | ATLPAVSYNEQF
NA | 12 | TRBJ1-3 | TRBV28 | ASKLPGGGNTIY
NA | 12 | TRBJ1-2 | TRBV5-4 | ASSLDTNFYGYT
TRBD1 | 12 | TRBJ1-1 | TRBV7-9 | ASSSGTGNTEAF
NA | 8 | TRBJ2-3 | TRBV27 | ASRGDTQY
NA | 15 | TRBJ2-7 | TRBV5-1 | ASSITGTSSNPYEQY
TRBD1 | 14 | TRBJ1-1 | TRBV27 | ASSLFWTGENTEAF
NA | 15 | TRBJ2-7 | TRBV4-1 | ASSQDRSLTISYEQY
NA | 13 | TRBJ2-2 | TRBV13 | ASSLGIVNTGELF
NA | 15 | TRBJ2-1 | TRBV28 | ASSQLGSAPYYNEQF
TRBD2 | 15 | NA | TRBV7-9 | ASSLSSGGPVSYEQY
NA | 12 | TRBJ2-7 | TRBV28 | ASSWDSGQYEQY
NA | 10 | TRBJ2-7 | TRBV6-6 | ASSYSIYEQY
NA | 11 | TRBJ2-7 | TRBV25-1 | ASSDWTAYEQY
TRBD1 | 12 | TRBJ1-1 | TRBV27 | ASSQTGGNTEAF
TRBD1 | 12 | TRBJ2-2 | TRBV27 | ASSVTGGVGELF
NA | 9 | TRBJ2-7 | TRBV7-2 | AIGQSYEQY
TRBD2 | 14 | TRBJ2-5 | TRBV28 | ASSTGLAGFRETQY
NA | 9 | TRBJ2-5 | TRBV5-6 | ASSLDETQY
NA | 14 | TRBJ2-7 | TRBV28 | ASRSQRGGTSYEQY
TRBD1 | 13 | TRBJ1-2 | TRBV11-2 | ASSRDRGANYGYT
NA | 14 | TRBJ2-2 | TRBV23-1 | ASSQRASVKTGELF
NA | 13 | TRBJ2-5 | TRBV4-1 | ASSQISGSTETQY
TRBD2 | 15 | TRBJ2-7 | TRBV11-2 | ASSFGLAGGPSEEQY
TRBD2 | 16 | TRBJ2-7 | TRBV11-1 | ASSLMASGSRSSYEQY
TRBD1 | 13 | TRBJ1-1 | TRBV7-9 | ASSHTGDRTTEAF
NA | 11 | TRBJ2-7 | TRBV4-1 | ASSQGSSYEQY
NA | 12 | TRBJ1-1 | TRBV5-6 | ASSLDGMNTEAF
NA | 13 | TRBJ1-1 | TRBV10-3 | AISDRAIGGTEAF
NA | 11 | TRBJ2-7 | TRBV6-1 | ASRGFLMREQY
NA | 13 | TRBJ2-5 | TRBV13 | ASRYATGRGETQY
TRBD2 | 14 | TRBJ2-7 | TRBV13 | ASSSAARESSYEQY
NA | 14 | TRBJ2-7 | TRBV5-1 | ASSLDSGSTHYEQY
TRBD2 | 13 | TRBJ2-1 | TRBV27 | ASRKGLAGEDEQF
TRBD1 | 16 | TRBJ2-1 | TRBV7-6 | ASSKGTGGGLSYNEQF
TRBD1 | 12 | TRBJ1-5 | TRBV9 | ASSETGDNQPQH
TRBD1 | 13 | TRBJ1-4 | TRBV28 | ASRQGQGYNEKLF